This T cell receptor (beta chain) was obtained from a study of identical twins. General study points: Carriage of fewer insertions was seen in abundant cord blood beta clonotypes, whereas memory repertoires showed none.

The ends were cut back, 6 bases at V and 6 bases at J, with 18 bases in the middle. Germline CDR1 is MNHNS and CDR2 is SASEGT. The CDR3 runs to 15 residues. A universal primer site was incorporated via template switching, and the cDNA contained unique molecular identifiers. TCRdb fed the 5' RACE reads into MiXCR, producing one record per CDR3 protein. The sample carries about 660,000 distinct CDR3 sequences, 8.6% recorded once. A word on this clonotype: The target antigen is unknown.

The sample was also linked to a second study, of yellow fever vaccine responses in identical twins.

The receptor comes from a young woman in good health. This sequence joins TRBV6-1 and TRBJ1-3; possible D gene TRBD1, 5 bases. Sequenced input: PBMCs. This CDR3 is CASSPLQGFENTIYF. The CDR3 nucleotides are TGTGCCAGCAGCCCCTTGCAGGGTTTCGAAAACACCATATATTTT.